Listed below are T cell receptor beta chains from one sample, sequenced in a study of T cell changes during pregnancy in multiple sclerosis. Some clones are missing from TCRdb's copy, which holds only in-frame ones; the method was immunoSEQ multiplex PCR. The sample includes about 63,000 clones, roughly 92% of them seen just once. This sample comprised CD8+ T cells from peripheral blood mononuclear cells, obtained in the second trimester of pregnancy. These receptors were collected from a female donor with multiple sclerosis, enrolled in a pregnancy study. Each CDR3 is given with its conserved first and last residue. A D gene is named only where the DNA matches it firmly. Some rows mark clone size as missing; the rest say once, few, many or name a class of expanded clone.

CASKEGRYYEQYF	TGTGCCAGCAAGGAGGGGCGATACTACGAGCAGTACTTC	-	-	TRBJ2-7	TRBV27
CASSSSVFNEQFF	TGTGCCAGCAGTTCTAGCGTGTTCAATGAGCAGTTCTTC	few	-	TRBJ2-1	TRBV6-1
CASSLAGEAFYNEQFF	TGCGCCAGCAGCTTGGCGGGAGAAGCGTTCTACAATGAGCAGTTCTTC	-	-	TRBJ2-1	TRBV5-1
CAWSVQIYEQYF	TGTGCCTGGAGTGTACAGATCTACGAGCAGTACTTC	-	-	TRBJ2-7	TRBV30
CASRSGLAASYTQYF	TGTGCCAGCAGATCGGGACTAGCGGCTAGCTATACGCAGTATTTT	-	TRBD2	TRBJ2-3	TRBV6-5
CSAFWTGEAFF	TGCAGTGCTTTTTGGACAGGGGAAGCTTTCTTT	-	TRBD1	TRBJ1-1	TRBV20-1
CASSLALAGGGEQYF	TGTGCCAGCAGTTTAGCTCTAGCGGGAGGTGGGGAGCAGTACTTC	-	TRBD2	TRBJ2-7	TRBV5-4
CATYSVGESSYNEQFF	TGTGCCACTTACTCCGTCGGGGAGAGCTCCTACAATGAGCAGTTCTTC	-	-	TRBJ2-1	TRBV4-2
CASSEALQASGSGETQYF	TGTGCCAGCAGTGAAGCGCTTCAGGCTAGCGGGAGTGGTGAGACCCAGTACTTC	-	TRBD2	TRBJ2-5	TRBV2
CASSWRIHTEAFF	TGTGCCAGCAGCTGGAGGATTCACACTGAAGCTTTCTTT	-	-	TRBJ1-1	TRBV9
CASSQVAAGVAYEQYF	TGCGCCAGCAGCCAAGTGGCGGCGGGAGTGGCCTACGAGCAGTACTTC	-	TRBD2	TRBJ2-7	TRBV4-1
CASSMLAGGSTDTQYF	TGTGCCAGTAGTATGTTAGCGGGAGGAAGCACAGATACGCAGTATTTT	-	TRBD2	TRBJ2-3	TRBV19
CASSPKGQGVTYEQYF	TGTGCCAGCAGCCCAAAGGGACAGGGAGTTACCTACGAGCAGTACTTC	-	TRBD1	TRBJ2-7	TRBV7-9
CASSGIQGSSTDTQYF	TGTGCCAGTAGTGGAATACAGGGCTCTAGCACAGATACGCAGTATTTT	-	-	TRBJ2-3	TRBV19
CASSYSPGATEAFF	TGTGCCAGCAGTTACTCTCCAGGGGCGACTGAAGCTTTCTTT	-	-	TRBJ1-1	TRBV6-5
CASSLSRGHEQYF	TGTGCCAGCAGTTTGTCCAGGGGGCACGAGCAGTACTTC	-	TRBD1	TRBJ2-7	TRBV27
CSVAGTGFRDTQYF	TGCAGCGTTGCTGGGACAGGGTTTAGAGATACGCAGTATTTT	-	TRBD1	TRBJ2-3	TRBV29-1
CASSPRGGGNTIYF	TGTGCCAGCAGCCCCAGGGGCGGTGGAAACACCATATATTTT	-	-	TRBJ1-3	TRBV27
CASSSRDRGFGQPQHF	TGTGCCAGCAGCTCAAGGGACAGGGGTTTCGGACAGCCCCAGCATTTT	-	TRBD1	TRBJ1-5	TRBV5-6
CASSTGTQYSTNEKLFF	TGTGCCAGCAGCACCGGGACACAATATTCAACTAATGAAAAACTGTTTTTT	-	-	TRBJ1-4	TRBV28
CASSIGTTLASDEQFF	TGTGCCAGTAGTATTGGGACCACCCTGGCTAGCGATGAGCAGTTCTTC	-	-	TRBJ2-1	TRBV19
CSVPNRGYNTEAFF	TGCAGCGTACCAAACAGGGGGTACAACACTGAAGCTTTCTTT	-	TRBD1	TRBJ1-1	TRBV29-1
CASSHPGQGYEQYF	TGCGCCAGCAGCCACCCGGGACAGGGGTACGAGCAGTACTTC	-	TRBD1	TRBJ2-7	TRBV4-1
CASSRGLSTDTQYF	TGTGCCAGCAGTCGAGGGCTTAGCACAGATACGCAGTATTTT	-	-	TRBJ2-3	TRBV5-5
CASSFRTGIYEQYF	TGTGCCAGCAGTTTTCGGACAGGGATCTACGAGCAGTACTTC	-	TRBD1	TRBJ2-7	TRBV27
CASSWGGGETQYF	TGTGCCAGCAGCTGGGGGGGCGGGGAGACCCAGTACTTC	-	-	TRBJ2-5	TRBV7-9
CASSPGTIEETQYF	TGTGCCAGCAGTCCCGGGACAATAGAAGAGACCCAGTACTTC	-	-	TRBJ2-5	TRBV28
CSVVTVAEGTSEQYF	TGCAGCGTGGTTACGGTGGCAGAGGGAACCTCCGAGCAGTACTTC	-	-	TRBJ2-7	TRBV29-1
CSVEEGREGPYEQYF	TGCAGCGTTGAAGAAGGGCGGGAGGGTCCCTACGAGCAGTACTTC	few	TRBD2	TRBJ2-7	TRBV29-1
CARKTGQGNTEAFF	TGTGCCAGGAAAACGGGACAGGGGAACACTGAAGCTTTCTTT	-	TRBD1	TRBJ1-1	TRBV5-3
CASSTGPGLALATNEKLFF	TGTGCCAGCTCTACAGGGCCGGGACTAGCCCTTGCAACTAATGAAAAACTGTTTTTT	-	-	TRBJ1-4	TRBV18
CAWCTSGRINEQFF	TGTGCCTGGTGTACTAGCGGGAGGATTAATGAGCAGTTCTTC	-	TRBD2	TRBJ2-1	TRBV30
CASSLEDRKYYNEQFF	TGCGCCAGCAGCTTGGAAGACAGAAAATACTACAATGAGCAGTTCTTC	-	-	TRBJ2-1	TRBV5-1
CASSPRTGMNDEQYF	TGTGCCAGCAGCCCAAGGACAGGGATGAACGACGAGCAGTACTTC	-	TRBD1	TRBJ2-7	TRBV5-4
CASSRTVYGYTF	TGTGCCAGCAGTCGGACAGTCTATGGCTACACCTTC	-	-	TRBJ1-2	TRBV2
CASSTQGHYEQYF	TGTGCCAGCAGTACACAGGGCCACTACGAGCAGTACTTC	-	-	TRBJ2-7	TRBV27
CASLSGRTGEQFF	TGTGCCAGCCTTAGCGGCCGCACCGGTGAGCAGTTCTTC	-	-	TRBJ2-1	TRBV7-8
CAWSGLAGEQFF	TGTGCCTGGAGTGGACTAGCTGGTGAGCAGTTCTTC	-	TRBD2	TRBJ2-1	TRBV30
CASLSLRDNSYEQYF	TGTGCCAGCCTCTCCCTCCGGGACAACTCCTACGAGCAGTACTTC	-	-	TRBJ2-7	TRBV28
CASSRQGYYGYTF	TGTGCCAGCAGTCGACAGGGGTACTATGGCTACACCTTC	few	TRBD1	TRBJ1-2	TRBV27
CASSPPTGDQPQHF	TGTGCCAGCAGCCCACCGACAGGGGATCAGCCCCAGCATTTT	-	TRBD1	TRBJ1-5	TRBV5-4
CASSLDGRDPTNEKLFF	TGTGCCAGCAGCTTAGATGGCAGGGATCCAACTAATGAAAAACTGTTTTTT	-	-	TRBJ1-4	TRBV7-9
CASSPPSGSSYNEQFF	TGTGCCAGCAGCCCCCCTAGCGGGAGCTCCTACAATGAGCAGTTCTTC	-	TRBD2	TRBJ2-1	TRBV7-9
CASSQVYNYYNEQFF	TGCGCCAGCAGCCAAGTTTACAACTATTACAATGAGCAGTTCTTC	-	-	TRBJ2-1	TRBV4-1
CASRTDTNTEAFF	TGTGCCAGCAGAACAGACACGAACACTGAAGCTTTCTTT	-	-	TRBJ1-1	TRBV27
CASSSGPDYSYEQYF	TGTGCCAGCAGCTCTGGGCCGGACTACTCCTACGAGCAGTACTTC	-	-	TRBJ2-7	TRBV7-9
CASSSGPEQYF	TGTGCCAGCAGTTCAGGGCCCGAGCAGTACTTC	-	-	TRBJ2-7	TRBV27
CASSSRDRAYEQYF	TGTGCCAGCAGCTCACGGGACAGGGCCTACGAGCAGTACTTC	-	TRBD1	TRBJ2-7	TRBV7-9
CASSYTTENTEAFF	TGTGCCAGCAGTTACACGACAGAGAACACTGAAGCTTTCTTT	-	-	TRBJ1-1	TRBV6-6
CASSLAGYRDEQYF	TGCGCCAGCAGCTTGGCGGGCTACAGGGACGAGCAGTACTTC	-	-	TRBJ2-7	TRBV5-1
CASSLLSGRTEAFF	TGTGCCAGCAGCTTATTGTCAGGGAGGACTGAAGCTTTCTTT	-	-	TRBJ1-1	TRBV7-2
CASRQETTRTEAFF	TGTGCCAGCAGACAAGAGACCACGAGGACTGAAGCTTTCTTT	-	-	TRBJ1-1	TRBV28
CASSLTDRGLVGTEAFF	TGTGCCAGCAGTTTAACGGACAGGGGGCTTGTAGGTACTGAAGCTTTCTTT	once	TRBD1	TRBJ1-1	TRBV28
CASSHPGTSAGELFF	TGTGCCAGCAGCCACCCCGGGACTAGTGCCGGGGAGCTGTTTTTT	-	TRBD2	TRBJ2-2	TRBV7-9